The 21 T cell receptor beta chains given below trace back to one sample, sequenced in a study of yellow fever vaccine responses in identical twins. MiXCR was run by TCRdb on the RT-PCR reads, yielding one entry per CDR3 protein. The sample carries about 18,000 distinct CDR3 sequences, less than 70% recorded once. The material was T cells from blood (PBMCs), unsorted or a sorted subset (not recorded which), obtained before or after yellow fever vaccination (not recorded which). Receptors were obtained from a woman younger than 35 who received the yellow fever vaccine.

The chain carries TRBV7-2 and TRBJ2-1, with D perhaps TRBD1 (6 bases). Trimming cost V 2 bases and J 5 bases, with 7 bases left between them. This CDR3 has 13 residues. Germline-derived CDR1 and CDR2 are SGHTA and FQGNSA. As DNA, the CDR3 is TGTGCCAGCAGCTTAAACAGGGACAATGAGCAGTTCTTC. This sequence encodes CASSLNRDNEQFF. The full variable domain, rest sourced from reference TRBV7-2 and TRBJ2-1, is GAGVSQSPSNKVTEKGKDVELRCDPISGHTALYWYRQSLGQGLEFLIYFQGNSAPDKSGLPSDRFSAERTGGSVSTLTIQRTQQEDSAVYLCASSLNRDNEQFFGPGTRLTVL.

The chain has TRBV4-2 and TRBJ2-1, with D possibly called TRBD1 or TRBD2 (6 bases each). V lost 4 bases and J 2 bases, leaving 18 bases between the germline ends. The CDR3 runs to 17 residues. Germline CDR1 reads LGHNA; CDR2 reads YNFKEQ. The CDR3 DNA reads as TGTGCCAGCAGCCGAGCGAAGACCGGGGGCCCCTACAATGAGCAGTTCTTC. It yields the protein CASSRAKTGGPYNEQFF.

This rearrangement joins TRBV11-1 to TRBJ2-3; D is ambiguous. Germline loops: CDR1 SGHAT, CDR2 FQDESV (reference sequence). Trimming removed 1 base at V and 4 bases at J, with 15 bases between. The CDR3 consists of 16 residues. The CDR3 sequence is CASSLELGWTPDTQYF. The CDR3 DNA is TGTGCCAGCAGCTTAGAACTGGGGTGGACCCCAGATACGCAGTATTTT.

The CDR3 reads CASAQASNTGELFF. As DNA, the CDR3 is TGCGCCAGCGCGCAGGCTTCGAACACCGGGGAGCTGTTTTTT. The chain joins TRBV5-1 to TRBJ2-2, with D uncertain. Germline assignment: CDR1 SGHRS and CDR2 YFSETQ. The CDR3 is made up of 14 amino acids. The V gene lost 7 bases and the J gene lost 0 bases, with 10 bases spanning the gap.

Sample share makes this clonotype medium-sized. The rearrangement uses TRBV11-3 and TRBJ1-1; no definite D call. Germline V gives CDR1 SGHNT, CDR2 YENEEA. The ends were cut back, 4 bases at V and 4 bases at J, with 10 bases in the middle. The CDR3 contains 13 residues. The CDR3 region is CASSWGSATEAFF. The CDR3 DNA reads as TGTGCCAGCAGCTGGGGATCAGCCACTGAAGCTTTCTTT.

This clonotype was counted only a few times. This chain links TRBV11-1 with TRBJ1-1, with D tentatively TRBD1 (6 bases). Germline V CDR1 and CDR2: SGHAT, FQDESV (reference sequence). This CDR3 is built from 15 residues. V was shortened by 8 bases and J by 5 bases, with 21 bases between the two germline ends. The CDR3 DNA reads as TGTGCCAGCGCCACCCAAAACCGCGGGACAACTGAAGCTTTCTTT. Translated: CASATQNRGTTEAFF.

The chain has TRBV20-1 and TRBJ2-1; D uncertain. The CDR3 runs 14 residues. Trimming pared 5 bases from V and 1 base from J, leaving 12 bases between. In germline, CDR1 is DFQATT, CDR2 SNEGSKA (reference sequence). The CDR3 DNA reads TGCAGTGCTCCCCAATTACCTTCCTACAATGAGCAGTTCTTC. Amino acid sequence: CSAPQLPSYNEQFF.

The DNA of the CDR3 is TGTGCCAGCTCACCCAGGGAAGCGAACACTGAAGCTTTCTTT. Translated, it gives CASSPREANTEAFF. This chain connects TRBV18 to TRBJ1-1; tentative D call: TRBD1 (5 bases). The CDR3 loop spans 14 amino acids. Trimming cost V 3 bases and J 1 base, with 9 bases left between them. The V gene's germline CDR1 is KGHSH and CDR2 LQKENI.

The chain recombines TRBV11-2 with TRBJ2-2; perhaps TRBD2 as D (5 bases). Germline CDR1 SGHAT, CDR2 FQNNGV. This CDR3 contains 15 residues. V shed 0 bases and J shed 7 bases, with 12 bases lying between them. The CDR3 nucleotides are TGTGCCAGCAGCTTAGAGGGCCCCCGGGGCGGGGAGCTGTTTTTT. It yields the protein CASSLEGPRGGELFF.

This sequence joins TRBV6-5 and TRBJ2-3; 7 bases are shared with TRBD2. The V segment lost 4 bases and the J segment 5 bases; nucleotides outside the gene matches: 6. The CDR3 runs 14 residues. CDR1 and CDR2 (germline): MNHEY, SVGAGI. The CDR3 is CASSFSGAVDTQYF. The CDR3 nucleotides read TGTGCCAGCAGTTTCAGCGGGGCGGTAGATACGCAGTATTTT.

The V gene is TRBV12-3 or TRBV12-4, the J gene TRBJ1-2; the D is unclear. V was pared by 3 bases and J by 6 bases, with 11 bases between. The CDR3 is made up of 13 amino acids. As DNA, the CDR3 is TGTGCCAGCAGTTTGAGAGACACTGATGGCTACACCTTC. Translated, it gives CASSLRDTDGYTF.

This chain connects TRBV20-1 to TRBJ1-3, with 7 bases identical to TRBD1. From germline, CDR1 is DFQATT and CDR2 SNEGSKA (reference sequence). This CDR3 is 15 amino acids long. The J segment lost 2 bases and the V segment lost 6 bases, leaving 10 bases of the junction unmatched. The CDR3 spells CSAPQRTGAGNTIYF. CDR3 nucleotides: TGCAGTGCCCCCCAACGCACAGGGGCTGGAAACACCATATATTTT.

This chain links TRBV6-5 with TRBJ2-1; no firm D call. The CDR3 has 16 residues. Germline V lookup: CDR1 MNHEY, CDR2 SVGAGI. The V and J ends lost 0 bases and 0 bases respectively, with 9 bases between them. The CDR3 sequence is CASSYSTVSSYNEQFF. The CDR3 DNA sequence: TGTGCCAGCAGTTACTCGACCGTTAGCTCCTACAATGAGCAGTTCTTC.

The chain joins TRBV7-8 to TRBJ2-5, with TRBD1 identical over 7 bases. The CDR3 runs to 14 residues. The germline CDR1 and CDR2 sequences are SGHVS and FQNEAQ. V lost 4 bases to trimming and J lost 0 bases; unmatched junction nucleotides: 2. CDR3 sequence reads: CASSSGQYQETQYF. The CDR3 DNA sequence: TGTGCCAGCAGCTCGGGACAGTACCAAGAGACCCAGTACTTC.

This clonotype was picked up a small number of times. The rearrangement joins TRBV11-3 to TRBJ2-1; 13 bases match TRBD2. The germline V gene encodes CDR1 SGHNT and CDR2 YENEEA. With 3 bases clipped from V and 12 bases from J, the junction kept 11 bases outside the gene matches. There are 16 residues in the CDR3. In DNA form, the CDR3 reads TGTGCCAGCAGCTTCTACGGGACTAGCGGGACCCAAAGGCAGTTCTTC. Translation gives CASSFYGTSGTQRQFF.

The rearrangement links TRBV9 to TRBJ2-5; a weak D match, TRBD1 (5 bases). V lost 4 bases to trimming and J lost 5 bases, with 12 bases between them. Looked up from germline, CDR1 is SGDLS and CDR2 is YYNGEE. The CDR3 extends over 13 amino acids. DNA for the CDR3: TGTGCCAGCAGCAAGGGGTTATCCGAGACCCAGTACTTC. Amino acids: CASSKGLSETQYF.

V gene TRBV20-1 combines with J gene TRBJ2-7; the D gene could be TRBD1 or TRBD2 (5 bases each). Trimming left V 3 bases short and J 3 bases short, with 12 bases between. The CDR3 has 13 amino acids. In germline, CDR1 is DFQATT, CDR2 SNEGSKA (reference sequence). This chain's CDR3 is CSARGLAIYEQYF. CDR3 DNA: TGCAGTGCTAGGGGGCTAGCAATCTACGAGCAGTACTTC.

The chain combines TRBV2 with TRBJ2-1, with a possible D match to TRBD2 (6 bases). This CDR3 has 19 residues. The germline CDR1 and CDR2 sequences are SNHLY and FYNNEI. V was cut by 0 bases and J by 0 bases, with 18 bases left in between. The CDR3 DNA follows: TGTGCCAGCAGTGAAGCTGGGAGGCGAACGACCAGCTCCTACAATGAGCAGTTCTTC. Translating it yields CASSEAGRRTTSSYNEQFF.

The chain recombines TRBV9 with TRBJ2-1, with D possibly called TRBD1 or TRBD2 (5 bases each). Germline-derived CDR1 and CDR2 are SGDLS and YYNGEE. The V end lost 0 bases, the J end lost 5 bases, and 12 bases lay between the germline ends. CDR3 length equals 15 residues. CDR3 residues: CASSVGETANNEQFF. The CDR3 DNA sequence: TGTGCCAGCAGCGTAGGGGAGACAGCAAACAATGAGCAGTTCTTC.

The table lists this clonotype with a few counts. The rearrangement joins TRBV9 to TRBJ1-5, with a tentative D call TRBD1 (6 bases). The germline V gene has CDR1 SGDLS and CDR2 YYNGEE. V lost 0 bases and J 6 bases, leaving 13 bases between the germline ends. The CDR3 loop spans 15 amino acids. CDR3 DNA sequence: TGTGCCAGCAGCGTAGCGGGGGGCGCTGGTCAGCCCCAGCATTTT. Amino acids: CASSVAGGAGQPQHF.

The genes are TRBV29-1 and TRBJ2-5; D remains ambiguous. The CDR3 has 14 amino acids. Germline-derived CDR1 and CDR2 are SQVTM and ANQGSEA. V was shortened by 5 bases and J by 5 bases, with 18 bases between the two germline ends. The CDR3 protein is CSVQNSFDSETQYF. The CDR3 DNA sequence: TGCAGCGTTCAGAACAGTTTTGATTCGGAGACCCAGTACTTC.